Below are 10 T cell receptor beta chains sequenced from a single sample in a study of CD8 T cells in ankylosing spondylitis. Study-level results: Ankylosing spondylitis blood appeared to be characterized by a TCR beta motif of 8 or 9 highly homologous variants.

Their cognate antigens are unknown. MiXCR, applied by TCRdb to the 5' RACE reads, yields one record per CDR3 protein. The sample contains roughly 450,000 distinct CDR3 sequences, approximately 26% of which appear only once. Sequenced material: blood, either unsorted or a sorted T cell fraction (not recorded which). These TCRs come from a male donor with ankylosing spondylitis.

In its sample, this clonotype was seen a few times. The chain employs TRBV7-7 and TRBJ2-5; TRBD1 matches at 7 bases. This CDR3 comprises 14 residues. Germline CDR1 and CDR2: SSHAT and FNYEAQ (reference sequence). J lost 5 bases, V lost 5 bases, and 8 bases had no gene match. CDR3 sequence reads: CASSPDRVLETQYF. The CDR3, as DNA: TGTGCCAGCAGCCCCGACAGGGTATTGGAGACCCAGTACTTC.

V usage is TRBV19 and J usage is TRBJ1-5, with TRBD1 identical over 7 bases. Germline-derived CDR1 and CDR2 are LNHDA and SQIVND (reference sequence). The CDR3 contains 15 residues. V lost 3 bases and J lost 6; bases outside the gene matches: 8. The CDR3 here is CASSIPDRALQPQHF. CDR3 coding DNA: TGTGCCAGTAGTATTCCCGACAGGGCTCTTCAGCCCCAGCATTTT.

This clonotype came up a few times. The rearrangement joins TRBV5-1 to TRBJ2-7; TRBD1 matches 10 bases. CDR1 and CDR2 (germline): SGHRS, YFSETQ. CDR3 length equals 14 residues. Trimming removed 3 bases from V and 4 bases from J; junction bases left unmatched: 4. In DNA, the CDR3 is TGCGCCAGCAGCTCATCGGGACAGGGGTACGAGCAGTACTTC. Translated, it gives CASSSSGQGYEQYF.

This clonotype was picked up a small number of times. The chain joins TRBV5-1 to TRBJ1-2, with 8 bases fitting TRBD1. After removal of 4 bases from V and 3 bases from J, the junction contained 11 bases not matched to a gene. Germline V lookup: CDR1 SGHRS, CDR2 YFSETQ. This CDR3 has 16 residues. The chain's CDR3 is CASSEGQGRGYYGYTF. The DNA of the CDR3 is TGCGCCAGCAGCGAAGGACAGGGAAGAGGCTACTATGGCTACACCTTC.

This clonotype has more than one count but fewer than ten. The chain joins TRBV3-1 to TRBJ1-3; 7 bases match TRBD1. V shed 0 bases and J 4 bases; nucleotides not matched to a gene: 6. This CDR3 has 16 residues. Germline loops: CDR1 LGHDT, CDR2 YNNKEL (reference sequence). This CDR3 reads CASSQEVSGGGNTIYF. In DNA, the CDR3 is TGTGCCAGCAGCCAAGAAGTCTCAGGGGGAGGAAACACCATATATTTT.

The chain has TRBV20-1 and TRBJ2-5; a weak D match, TRBD1 (5 bases). The CDR3 consists of 14 residues. Germline values: CDR1 DFQATT, CDR2 SNEGSKA (reference sequence). V lost 5 bases to trimming and J lost 0 bases, with 13 bases between them. The CDR3 sequence: CSAQQDTYQETQYF. The DNA for the CDR3 is TGCAGTGCTCAACAGGACACGTACCAAGAGACCCAGTACTTC.

This rearrangement joins TRBV3-1 to TRBJ2-1, with TRBD2 matching 7 bases. V gave up 0 bases and J gave up 2 bases; unmatched junction bases: 4. Germline V gene lookup returns CDR1 LGHDT and CDR2 YNNKEL (reference sequence). The CDR3 has 16 amino acids. CDR3 DNA sequence: TGTGCCAGCAGCCAAGAACCTAGCGGAACCTACAATGAGCAGTTCTTC. Amino acid sequence: CASSQEPSGTYNEQFF.

This clonotype was detected only a few times. The J gene is TRBJ1-5, the V gene TRBV24-1; TRBD1 agrees at 8 bases. The germline gives CDR1 KGHDR, CDR2 SFDVKD. CDR3 length: 18 amino acids. Trimming took 4 bases from V and 7 from J; bases not matched to a gene: 17. As DNA, the CDR3 is TGTGCCACCAGTGACCAAACCGCCGACAGGGGATGGGGGCAGCCCCAGCATTTT. This encodes CATSDQTADRGWGQPQHF.

This clonotype came up many times. The V and J genes are TRBV6-5 and TRBJ1-6; TRBD1 matches 7 bases. V gave up 2 bases and J gave up 10 bases; unmatched junction bases: 8. Germline assignment: CDR1 MNHEY and CDR2 SVGAGI. The CDR3 has 15 residues. CDR3 DNA sequence: TGTGCCAGCAGTTACACCTACAGGGGAGAGTCACCCCTCCACTTT. As protein: CASSYTYRGESPLHF.

The rearrangement joins TRBV20-1 to TRBJ2-1, with D hard to call. Germline values: CDR1 DFQATT, CDR2 SNEGSKA (reference sequence). This CDR3 spans 14 amino acids. Trimming pared 0 bases from V and 1 base from J, leaving 7 bases between. The CDR3 DNA reads TGCAGTGCTAGAGATCCGCCTTCCTACAATGAGCAGTTCTTC. This codes for CSARDPPSYNEQFF.